What follows describes a single TCR beta chain. 60 Vbeta and 13 Jbeta primers were used in PCR. The method was immunoSEQ multiplex PCR; TCRdb's version includes in-frame clones alone and lacks a portion of them. The table records under 150,000 clones, 60% to 80% of them present only once. This CDR3 comprises 15 residues. CDR1 SGHNT and CDR2 YYREEE come from the germline V gene (reference sequence). Trimming pared 4 bases from V and 3 bases from J, leaving 11 bases between. These data belong to a study of cytomegalovirus exposure and HLA in healthy donors. This clonotype originated in a male donor in good health and CMV-seronegative. Sequencing was done on a sample of PBMCs. The chain links TRBV5-4 to TRBJ1-6, with D possibly being TRBD1 (5 bases). CDR3 coding DNA: TGTGCCAGCAGCCTAGACAGACGCTATAATTCACCCCTCCACTTT. Protein product: CASSLDRRYNSPLHF.